Included here is one T cell receptor beta chain sequence, with context. The data were taken from a study of blood T cell repertoires in COVID-19. CDR3 size: 17 residues. Germline CDR1 is LNHDA and CDR2 is SQIVND (reference sequence). With 3 bases removed from V and 0 bases from J, the gap between germline ends came to 15 bases. Using immunoSEQ multiplex PCR, the repertoire was profiled, and TCRdb retains in-frame clones only, with some absent. Of 250,000 or so clones listed, approximately 92% are singletons. The sequenced sample consisted of peripheral blood. V and J are TRBV19 and TRBJ2-1; tentative D call: TRBD2 (5 bases). The clonotype originates from a woman aged 40 to 49 who had recovered from COVID-19. This CDR3 reads CASSIIGGLSSYNEQFF. CDR3 bases: TGTGCCAGTAGTATCATTGGCGGGTTGAGCTCCTACAATGAGCAGTTCTTC.